Described below is a single T cell receptor (beta chain) sequence and its context. The antigen it recognizes is unknown. No much larger clone is present one base from it, and per-base qualities are unavailable. TCRbeta CDR3 regions were amplified from genomic DNA using the immunoSEQ Assay, a bias-controlled multiplex PCR. The study's processing was this. Nucleated cell counts per sample were estimated from amplification of reference gene primers within the assay. To quantify the absolute abundance of each unique TCRbeta CDR3 rearrangement, sequence reads were collapsed and filtered. For each sample, productive Simpson clonality was calculated by taking the square root of Simpson's diversity index across productive rearrangements. Entries here come from immuneACCESS through TCRdb and include only in-frame sequences with V and J called. Some clones fail to appear in such tables; in the studies checked, an unresolved V gene covers under half of the shortfall, and the cause of the remainder is unknown. The V and J calls and clone size come from that table; D and trimming were worked out from the DNA. This sample holds around 230,000 clones; approximately 90% were observed only once. Clones ranked in the top ten supply roughly 0.7% of the sample.

This sample stems from a study of blood T cell repertoires in COVID-19 (dated by TCRdb to 2018 to 2021). About the full investigation: Collaborator samples came from the United States, Italy and Spain and covered acute and convalescent phases of COVID-19. The prospective study material was composed of cDNA or gDNA derived from T cells, B-cell-depleted T cells, or PBMCs. Subjects who had been exposed to COVID-19, were actively infected with it, or had recovered from it provided the deeply sampled blood TCRbeta repertoires that made up the dataset. A freely available public database, intended as a resource for researchers studying the immune response to SARS-CoV-2, is where the repertoires were released. Samples came from the ongoing ImmuneRACE study (first 160 participants) plus 1,254 subjects from 6 global collaborators. Nearly every sample came with metadata listing a de-identified subject ID, COVID-19 status, age in years and sex. Where available, HLA class I and class II types were obtained from metadata supplied by the sample provider rather than from assay-based typing. Summary of the overall study and its limitations: How much clinical and demographic metadata was included differed by source and by participant, and the metadata was provided uncurated.

From cysteine to phenylalanine, the CDR3 is 14 amino acids long. Only CDR3 DNA remains: 42 bases, in frame from the first base. CDR1 and CDR2, per the germline V gene, are MNHEY and SVGAGI. V trim: 2 bases; J trim: 7 bases; unmatched bases: 2. Collaborating institutions collected whole blood in K2EDTA tubes following their own protocols. Collaborator samples were shipped for TCRbeta analysis as frozen whole blood, isolated PBMCs, or DNA extracted from either sample type. The TCR originated in a man aged 35-49 years with acute or convalescent COVID-19. The sample was peripheral blood. This chain is built from TRBV6-5 and TRBJ1-6; TRBD1 fits 7 bases in the junction. The CDR3 reads CASSYGTANSPLHF. The nucleotide sequence reads TGTGCCAGCAGTTACGGGACAGCAAATTCACCCCTCCACTTT.